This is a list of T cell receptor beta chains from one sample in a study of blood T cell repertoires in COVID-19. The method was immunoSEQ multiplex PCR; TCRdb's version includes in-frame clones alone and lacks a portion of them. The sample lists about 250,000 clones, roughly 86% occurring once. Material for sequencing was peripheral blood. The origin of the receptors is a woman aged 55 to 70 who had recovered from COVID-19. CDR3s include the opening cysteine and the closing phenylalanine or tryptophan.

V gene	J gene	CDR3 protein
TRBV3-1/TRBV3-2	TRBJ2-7	CASSQGYGGYEQYF
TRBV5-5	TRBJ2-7	CASSPRDSRSYEQYF
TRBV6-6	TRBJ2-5	CASSRRLAGGTGTQYF
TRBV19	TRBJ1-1	CASIKTWGGTEAFF
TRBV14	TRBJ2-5	CASRKQGAQETQYF
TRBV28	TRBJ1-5	CASSLRGSLQPQHF
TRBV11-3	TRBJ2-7	CASSPGQHYEQYF
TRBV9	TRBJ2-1	CASSVGLAGYNEQFF
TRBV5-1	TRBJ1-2	CASSLGGTIWDGYTF
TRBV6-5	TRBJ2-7	CASRLLAGLSYEQYF
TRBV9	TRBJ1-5	CASSPTGSNQPQHF
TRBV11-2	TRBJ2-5	CASSLERGWETQYF
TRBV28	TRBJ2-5	CASSSTSGGVGETQYF
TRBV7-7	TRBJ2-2	CASSLAASTGELFF
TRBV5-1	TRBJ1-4	CASSTGQGLTNEKLFF
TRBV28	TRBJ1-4	CATQEGGDEKLFF
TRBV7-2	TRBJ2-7	CASSLAGGAYEQYF
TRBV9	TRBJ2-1	CASSSGTSNEQFF
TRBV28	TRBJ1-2	CASSFGPVGYTF
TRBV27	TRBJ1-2	CASSLSVNGAQGGYTF
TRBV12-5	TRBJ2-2	CASGFSGGANGELFF
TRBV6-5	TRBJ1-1	CASRQGRKAFF
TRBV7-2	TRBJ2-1	CASSLTRGASNEQFF
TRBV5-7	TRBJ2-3	CASSQDRALRDTQYF
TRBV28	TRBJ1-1	CASRPSGKAAFF
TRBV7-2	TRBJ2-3	CASSSGGQGFADTQYF
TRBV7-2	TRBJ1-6	CASTMPPGGNSPLHF
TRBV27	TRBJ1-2	CASSWDRGDYGYTF
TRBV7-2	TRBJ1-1	CASSFHTGGRTEAFF
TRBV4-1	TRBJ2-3	CASSLYYTQYF
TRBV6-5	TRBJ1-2	CASSYKVRDDGGYTF
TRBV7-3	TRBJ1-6	CASSRSYSRYNSPLHF
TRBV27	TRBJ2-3	CASSIGTSGGTDTQYF
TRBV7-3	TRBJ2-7	CASSLFRRTARRYEQYF
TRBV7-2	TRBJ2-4	CASSARGGAGNIQYF
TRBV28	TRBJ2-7	CASNPGQARYEQYF
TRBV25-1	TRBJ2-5	CASSVLRGQGKETQYF
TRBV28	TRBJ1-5	CASRSGTGWEQPQHF
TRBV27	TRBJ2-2	CASSIGGLGELFF
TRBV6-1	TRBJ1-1	CASSEARYPEAFF
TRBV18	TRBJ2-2	CATFNAGTGELFF
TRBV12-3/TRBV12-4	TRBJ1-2	CASSRTVYGYTF